The sequence of this T cell receptor beta chain was determined in a study of vaccination effects on CD4 cells after COVID-19. Investigators separated out CD4+ T cells once 9 to 11 days of culture had passed. Documented for the person is a PCR-confirmed SARS-CoV-2 infection occurring between March and December 2020. Participants got two doses of BNT162b2 or mRNA-1273 vaccine. Half the medium was replaced with IL-2 medium on days 3 and 7. The protocol was immunoSEQ multiplex PCR, while the TCRdb copy is restricted to in-frame clones and leaves out a portion. The repertoire has around 50,000 clones, over 60% of them found once; the top ten carry 4.5% to 5.5%. Study observations and caveats: Marked clonal contraction was seen in infection- and vaccine-induced clones late after vaccination.

Comments on this clone: Its antigen is unknown.

The TCR sequence derives from a human donor who had a prior SARS-CoV-2 infection. Sequencing was performed on CD4+ T cells from PBMCs cultured without peptide, taken after COVID-19 vaccination.

The DNA of the CDR3 is TGCGCCAGCAGACTCGGCCAGGCTTCAGATACGCAGTATTTT. Encoded protein: CASRLGQASDTQYF. This sequence joins TRBV4-3 and TRBJ2-3; D unresolved. This CDR3 region has 14 residues. V was pared by 6 bases and J by 4 bases, with 14 bases between. Germline V gene lookup returns CDR1 LGHNA and CDR2 YSLEER.